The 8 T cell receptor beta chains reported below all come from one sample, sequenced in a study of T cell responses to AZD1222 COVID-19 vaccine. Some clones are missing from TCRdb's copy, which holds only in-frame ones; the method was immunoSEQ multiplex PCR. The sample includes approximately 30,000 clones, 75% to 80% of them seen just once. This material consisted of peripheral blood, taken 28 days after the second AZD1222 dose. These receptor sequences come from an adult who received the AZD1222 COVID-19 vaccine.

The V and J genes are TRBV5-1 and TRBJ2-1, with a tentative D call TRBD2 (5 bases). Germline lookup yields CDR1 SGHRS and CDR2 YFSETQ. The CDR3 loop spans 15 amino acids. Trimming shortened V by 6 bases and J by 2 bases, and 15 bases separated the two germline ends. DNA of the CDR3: TGCGCCAGCAACCCCTCACCAGCGGCCTACAATGAGCAGTTCTTC. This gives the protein CASNPSPAAYNEQFF. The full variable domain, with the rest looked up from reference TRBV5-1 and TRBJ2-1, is KAGVTQTPRYLIKTRGQQVTLSCSPISGHRSVSWYQQTPGQGLQFLFEYFSETQRNKGNFPGRFSGRQFSNSRSEMNVSTLELGDSALYLCASNPSPAAYNEQFFGPGTRLTVL.

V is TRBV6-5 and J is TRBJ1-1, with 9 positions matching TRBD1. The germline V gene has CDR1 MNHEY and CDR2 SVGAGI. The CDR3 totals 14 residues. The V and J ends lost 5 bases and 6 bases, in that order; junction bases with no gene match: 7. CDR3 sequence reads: CASSPRQGGSEAFF. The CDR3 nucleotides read TGTGCCAGCAGTCCTCGACAGGGGGGATCTGAAGCTTTCTTT.

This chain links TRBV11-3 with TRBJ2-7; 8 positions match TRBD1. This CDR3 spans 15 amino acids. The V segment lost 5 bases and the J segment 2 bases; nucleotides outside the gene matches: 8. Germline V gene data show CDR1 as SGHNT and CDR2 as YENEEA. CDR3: CASSRGDRLTYEQYF. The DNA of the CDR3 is TGTGCCAGCAGCCGAGGGGACAGGTTGACCTACGAGCAGTACTTC.

For the CDR3, the DNA is TGTGCCAGCAGCTTGATTCCAACAGGGGGCTACACCTTC. As protein: CASSLIPTGGYTF. The chain joins TRBV5-4 to TRBJ1-2, with a tentative D call TRBD1 (6 bases). V was pared by 1 base and J by 8 bases, with 12 bases between. The germline V gene has CDR1 SGHNT and CDR2 YYREEE (reference sequence). The CDR3 is made up of 13 amino acids. The whole variable domain, filled in from reference TRBV5-4 and TRBJ1-2, reads ETGVTQSPTHLIKTRGQQVTLRCSSQSGHNTVSWYQQALGQGPQFIFQYYREEENGRGNFPPRFSGLQFPNYSSELNVNALELDDSALYLCASSLIPTGGYTFGSGTRLTVV.

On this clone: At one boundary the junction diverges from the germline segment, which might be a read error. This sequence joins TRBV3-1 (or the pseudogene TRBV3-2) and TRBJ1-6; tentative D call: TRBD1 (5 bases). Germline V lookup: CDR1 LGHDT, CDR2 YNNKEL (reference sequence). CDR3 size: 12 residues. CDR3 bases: TGTGCCAGCCGCCAGGGATATTCACCCCTCCACTTT. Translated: CASRQGYSPLHF.

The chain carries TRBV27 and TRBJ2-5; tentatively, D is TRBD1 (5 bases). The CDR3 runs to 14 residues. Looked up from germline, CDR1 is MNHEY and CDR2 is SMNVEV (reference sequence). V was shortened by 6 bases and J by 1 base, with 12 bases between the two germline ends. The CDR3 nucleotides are TGTGCCAGCAGAAGATCGGACATCCAAGAGACCCAGTACTTC. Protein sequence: CASRRSDIQETQYF.

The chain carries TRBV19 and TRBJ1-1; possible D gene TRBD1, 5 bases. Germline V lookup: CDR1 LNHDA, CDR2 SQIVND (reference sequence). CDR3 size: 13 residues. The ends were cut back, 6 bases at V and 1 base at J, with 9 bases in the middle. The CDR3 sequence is CASRDDRNTEAFF. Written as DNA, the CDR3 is TGTGCCAGTAGAGATGACAGGAACACTGAAGCTTTCTTT.

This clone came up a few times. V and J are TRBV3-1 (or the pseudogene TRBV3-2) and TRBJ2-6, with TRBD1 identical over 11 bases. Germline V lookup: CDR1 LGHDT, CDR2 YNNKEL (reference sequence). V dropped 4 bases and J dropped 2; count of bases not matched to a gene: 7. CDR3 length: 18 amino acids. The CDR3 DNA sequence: TGTGCCAGCAGCCCCTGGACAGGGGGCTCCGCTGGGGCCAACGTCCTGACTTTC. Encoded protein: CASSPWTGGSAGANVLTF.